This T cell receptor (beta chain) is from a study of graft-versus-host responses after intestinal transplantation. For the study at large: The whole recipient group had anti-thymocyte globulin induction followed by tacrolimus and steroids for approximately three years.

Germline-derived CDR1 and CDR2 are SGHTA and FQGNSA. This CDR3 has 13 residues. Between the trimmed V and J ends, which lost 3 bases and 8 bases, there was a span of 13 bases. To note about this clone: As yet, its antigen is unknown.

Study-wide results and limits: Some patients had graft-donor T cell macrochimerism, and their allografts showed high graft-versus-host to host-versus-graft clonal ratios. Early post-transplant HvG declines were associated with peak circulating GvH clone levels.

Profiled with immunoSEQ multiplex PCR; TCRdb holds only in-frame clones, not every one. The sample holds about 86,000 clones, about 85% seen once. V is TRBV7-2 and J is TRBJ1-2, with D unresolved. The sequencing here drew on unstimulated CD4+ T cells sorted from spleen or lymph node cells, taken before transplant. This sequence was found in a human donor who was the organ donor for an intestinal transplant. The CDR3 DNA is TGTGCCAGCAGCTTCATAGCGGTCGGGGGCTACACCTTC. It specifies CASSFIAVGGYTF.